This T cell receptor beta chain originates from a study of shared clonotypes between healthy human individuals. Naive CD8 cells comprised CD45RO-negative, CCR7-positively selected cells, excluding terminally differentiated effector memory CD45RA+ cells. Per germline, CDR1 SGHVS and CDR2 FQNEAQ. Trimming took off 10 bases at V and 5 bases at J, with 17 bases between the two ends. The CDR3 totals 13 residues. The assay was immunoSEQ multiplex PCR, and TCRdb's table has in-frame clones only and misses some. The sample holds about 680,000 clones, 90% to 95% seen once. With respect to this clone: Antigen unknown.

Whole-study findings and limits: Against clonotypes common to all four donors, non-shared ones had lower generation probabilities. Several donors held approximately 4.6% of naive CD4 clonotypes in common.

This clonotype was sampled from a man younger than 45 in good health. The chain carries TRBV7-8 and TRBJ2-5; D remains ambiguous. The sample comprised naive CD8+ T cells sorted from blood. In nucleotides, the CDR3 is TGTGCCACCCCGGTGGTTGGAGAGGAGACCCAGTACTTC. This encodes CATPVVGEETQYF.